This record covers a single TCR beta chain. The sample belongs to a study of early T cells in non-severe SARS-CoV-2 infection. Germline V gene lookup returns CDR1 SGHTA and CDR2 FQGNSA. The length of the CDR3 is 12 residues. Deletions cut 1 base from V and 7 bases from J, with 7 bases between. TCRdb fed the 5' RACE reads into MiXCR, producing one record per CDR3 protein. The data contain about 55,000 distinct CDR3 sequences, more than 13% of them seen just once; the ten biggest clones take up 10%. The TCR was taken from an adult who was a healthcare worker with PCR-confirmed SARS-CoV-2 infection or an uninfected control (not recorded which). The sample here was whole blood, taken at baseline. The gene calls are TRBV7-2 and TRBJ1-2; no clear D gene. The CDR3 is CASSLVSSGYTF. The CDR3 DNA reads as TGTGCCAGCAGCTTAGTTAGCAGTGGCTACACCTTC.